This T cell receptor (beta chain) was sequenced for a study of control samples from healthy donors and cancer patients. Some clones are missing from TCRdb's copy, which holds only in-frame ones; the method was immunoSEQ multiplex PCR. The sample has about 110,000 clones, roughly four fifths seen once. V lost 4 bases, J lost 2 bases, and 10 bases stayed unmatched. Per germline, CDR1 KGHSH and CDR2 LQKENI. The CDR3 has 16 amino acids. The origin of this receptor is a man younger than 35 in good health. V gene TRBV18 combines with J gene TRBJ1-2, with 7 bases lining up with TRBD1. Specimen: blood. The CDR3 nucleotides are TGTGCCAGCTCACACAGCGTAATACAGGGGAACTATGGCTACACCTTC. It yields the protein CASSHSVIQGNYGYTF.